What follows are 16 T cell receptor beta chains derived from one specimen sequenced in a study of blood T cell repertoires in COVID-19. Here immunoSEQ multiplex PCR was the method, and the copy in TCRdb shows in-frame clones only, minus some. This sample yields 7,000 or so clones, of which about 89% are seen a single time; less than 11% belongs to the top ten. The sequenced sample was peripheral blood. Receptors originate from a man aged 65 to 85 with active COVID-19.

The J gene is TRBJ1-2, the V gene TRBV10-3; D not resolved. There are 14 residues in the CDR3. Per germline, CDR1 ENHRY and CDR2 SYGVKD. The ends were cut back, 4 bases at V and 6 bases at J, with 15 bases in the middle. In DNA, the CDR3 is TGTGCCATCAGTGGGGCAGGCACCGGGGATGGCTACACCTTC. Protein sequence: CAISGAGTGDGYTF.

Here the CDR3 reads CASRLRGLFYTDTQYF. The DNA for the CDR3 is TGTGCCAGCAGACTACGTGGACTCTTCTACACAGATACGCAGTATTTT. The rearrangement joins TRBV7-8 to TRBJ2-3, with D perhaps TRBD2 (5 bases). The length of the CDR3 is 16 residues. CDR1 is SGHVS and CDR2 is FQNEAQ in the germline V gene. The V and J ends lost 6 bases and 2 bases respectively, with 18 bases between them. The entire variable domain, with the rest obtained from reference TRBV7-8 and TRBJ2-3, is as follows: GAGVSQSPRYKVAKRGQDVALRCDPISGHVSLFWYQQALGQGPEFLTYFQNEAQLDKSGLPSDRFFAERPEGSVSTLKIQRTQQEDSAVYLCASRLRGLFYTDTQYFGPGTRLTVL.

This rearrangement joins TRBV5-4 to TRBJ2-1; possible D gene TRBD1, 8 bases. Germline CDR1 SGHNT, CDR2 YYREEE (reference sequence). Trimming removed 7 bases at V and 4 bases at J, with 24 bases between. This CDR3 contains 17 residues. The CDR3 is CASGAGEGQGRYNEQFF. CDR3 in DNA: TGTGCCAGCGGCGCGGGGGAAGGACAGGGTAGGTACAATGAGCAGTTCTTC.

This clone has only one observation. The chain carries TRBV27 and TRBJ1-1, with D perhaps matching TRBD1 (5 bases). Germline assignment: CDR1 MNHEY and CDR2 SMNVEV (reference sequence). The CDR3 totals 14 residues. The V end lost 11 bases, the J end lost 0 bases, and 16 bases lay between the germline ends. The CDR3 is CAGPTGGMNTEAFF. CDR3 nucleotides: TGTGCCGGCCCGACCGGGGGAATGAACACTGAAGCTTTCTTT.

This clone was observed a handful of times. This rearrangement joins TRBV5-5 to TRBJ1-5; the D is unclear. The length of the CDR3 is 16 residues. V was pared by 1 base and J by 4 bases, with 15 bases between. The germline gives CDR1 SGHKS, CDR2 YYEKEE (reference sequence). In DNA form, the CDR3 reads TGTGCCAGCAGCTTGACAACGGGTCAGCAAAATCAGCCCCAGCATTTT. It yields the protein CASSLTTGQQNQPQHF.

The V gene is TRBV7-2, the J gene TRBJ2-7; possibly TRBD1 for D (6 bases). The CDR3 is 15 amino acids. V was clipped by 3 bases and J by 5 bases, with 17 bases between them. Germline-derived CDR1 and CDR2 are SGHTA and FQGNSA. CDR3 amino acids: CASSFWVRGEDEQYF. The CDR3 DNA sequence: TGTGCCAGCAGCTTTTGGGTCAGGGGAGAGGACGAGCAGTACTTC.

This clone occurred once. V and J are TRBV13 and TRBJ1-1; D may be TRBD1 (5 bases). Trimming removed 1 base from V and 3 bases from J, with 15 bases in between. In germline, CDR1 is PRHDT, CDR2 FYEKMQ (reference sequence). The CDR3 is 16 residues long. CDR3 sequence reads: CASSLAQGPSDTEAFF. The CDR3 nucleotides are TGTGCCAGCAGCTTAGCGCAGGGCCCCAGCGACACTGAAGCTTTCTTT.

This clone occurred once. The chain combines TRBV24-1 with TRBJ2-1; D call uncertain. CDR1 and CDR2 from the germline V gene are KGHDR and SFDVKD. The CDR3 has 13 residues. V was shortened by 0 bases and J by 9 bases, with 8 bases between the two germline ends. The CDR3 loop reads CATSDLRGSEQFF. The CDR3 coding sequence is TGTGCCACCAGTGATTTGCGAGGTAGTGAGCAGTTCTTC.

The CDR3 sequence is CASSPMGTGSHEQYF. DNA of the CDR3: TGTGCCAGCTCACCAATGGGGACAGGGAGCCACGAGCAGTACTTC. This chain links TRBV18 with TRBJ2-7; TRBD1 matches at 9 bases. This CDR3 has 15 residues. The V and J ends lost 2 bases and 5 bases, in that order; junction bases with no gene match: 7. Germline V gives CDR1 KGHSH, CDR2 LQKENI.

The chain carries TRBV10-2 and TRBJ2-5, with a weak D call TRBD2 (6 bases). V was clipped by 10 bases and J by 5 bases, with 11 bases between them. The CDR3 consists of 11 residues. Looked up from germline, CDR1 is WSHSY and CDR2 is SAAADI. CDR3 amino acids: CATSGEETQYF. CDR3 nucleotides: TGCGCCACCTCGGGGGAGGAGACCCAGTACTTC.

This sequence joins TRBV18 and TRBJ1-1; 7 nucleotides align to TRBD1. Germline CDR1 reads KGHSH; CDR2 reads LQKENI. J was trimmed by 5 bases and V by 6 bases; bases with no gene match: 12. This CDR3 region has 15 residues. CDR3 sequence: CASSLGQVAGTEAFF. CDR3 coding DNA: TGTGCCAGCTCGCTAGGACAGGTAGCGGGGACTGAAGCTTTCTTT.

The J gene is TRBJ2-1, the V gene TRBV19; 14 nucleotides agree with TRBD2. Per the germline V gene, CDR1 is LNHDA and CDR2 is SQIVND (reference sequence). The CDR3 spans 15 residues. V was pared by 5 bases and J by 8 bases, with 5 bases of the junction left unmatched. CDR3 nucleotide sequence: TGTGCCAGTAGTTCCCCGACTAGCGGGGGGGATGAGCAGTTCTTC. This codes for CASSSPTSGGDEQFF.

The chain is built from TRBV15 and TRBJ2-2; D may be TRBD1 (6 bases). CDR3 length: 16 amino acids. Looked up from germline, CDR1 is LNHNV and CDR2 is YYDKDF (reference sequence). V lost 1 base and J 1 base, leaving 10 bases between the germline ends. CDR3 coding DNA: TGTGCCACCAGCAGAGGCAGGGGCCAGAACACCGGGGAGCTGTTTTTT. Its translation is CATSRGRGQNTGELFF.

The chain links TRBV4-1 to TRBJ1-5; no clear D gene. The CDR3 covers 19 residues. The germline V and J ends were trimmed by 1 base and 1 base, with 20 bases remaining between them. Per the germline V gene, CDR1 is MGHRA and CDR2 is YSYEKL. The CDR3 protein is CASSQAWGGIRWSNQPQHF. CDR3 coding DNA: TGCGCCAGCAGCCAAGCTTGGGGAGGAATAAGATGGAGCAATCAGCCCCAGCATTTT.

The rearrangement uses TRBV19 and TRBJ1-5; 9 nucleotides align to TRBD1. Germline CDR1 is LNHDA and CDR2 is SQIVND (reference sequence). CDR3 length equals 15 residues. The trim removed 5 bases at V and 7 bases at J, leaving 9 bases unmatched. CDR3 protein: CASSRSGTGNQPQHF. Here the CDR3 DNA reads TGTGCCAGTAGTCGATCCGGGACAGGGAACCAGCCCCAGCATTTT.

The sample holds one count of this clone. The CDR3 is CASSYSSDTYGYTF. The CDR3 bases are TGTGCCAGCAGTTACTCATCGGACACCTATGGCTACACCTTC. This sequence joins TRBV6-5 and TRBJ1-2, with a possible D match to TRBD1 (5 bases). The CDR3 runs 14 residues. V was clipped by 0 bases and J by 4 bases, with 9 bases between them. CDR1 and CDR2 from the germline V gene are MNHEY and SVGAGI.